This record covers a single T cell receptor (beta chain). The sample comes from a study of shared clonotypes between healthy human individuals. At the level of the study: Each donor's CD4 naive and CD4 memory cells filled three plates apiece, CD8 naive two, and CD8 memory one.

The donor cohort consisted entirely of Caucasian adults residing in Nashville, Tennessee. The V gene's germline CDR1 is WSHSY and CDR2 SAAADI. V lost 6 bases and J lost 4, with 16 bases in between. The CDR3 spans 14 residues. Each PCR replicate from the sorted subsets contained around 0.2 ug DNA, which is about 31,000 T cell genomes. Data came from immunoSEQ multiplex PCR; TCRdb stores just in-frame clones and leaves some out. The sample records 650,000 to 700,000 clones, roughly 87% being singletons. This chain links TRBV10-2 with TRBJ2-7; perhaps TRBD1 as D (6 bases). The TCR comes from a man aged 18 to 35 in good health. Some clones in this sample may be carry-over from other donors' samples. Sequencing was performed on memory CD8+ T cells from PBMCs. Subset specified: CD45RO+ cells pooled with CCR7-negative TemRA cells. The CDR3 region has the DNA TGCGCCAGCAGGCGGGTACAGGGATCTTACGAGCAGTACTTC. Its translation is CASRRVQGSYEQYF.